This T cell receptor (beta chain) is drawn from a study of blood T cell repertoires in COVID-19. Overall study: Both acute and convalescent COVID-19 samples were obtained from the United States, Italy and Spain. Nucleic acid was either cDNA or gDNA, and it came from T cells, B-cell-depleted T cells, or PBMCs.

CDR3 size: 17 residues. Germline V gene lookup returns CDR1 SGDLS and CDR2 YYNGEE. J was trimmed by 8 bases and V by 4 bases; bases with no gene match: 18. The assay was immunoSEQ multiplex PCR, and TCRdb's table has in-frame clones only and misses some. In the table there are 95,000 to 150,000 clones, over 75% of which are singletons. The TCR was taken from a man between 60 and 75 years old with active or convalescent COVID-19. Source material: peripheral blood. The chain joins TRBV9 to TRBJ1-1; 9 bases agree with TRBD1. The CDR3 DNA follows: TGTGCCAGCAGCACTACTAGTCCCGGGACAGGGTCCCCCGAAGCTTTCTTT. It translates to CASSTTSPGTGSPEAFF.